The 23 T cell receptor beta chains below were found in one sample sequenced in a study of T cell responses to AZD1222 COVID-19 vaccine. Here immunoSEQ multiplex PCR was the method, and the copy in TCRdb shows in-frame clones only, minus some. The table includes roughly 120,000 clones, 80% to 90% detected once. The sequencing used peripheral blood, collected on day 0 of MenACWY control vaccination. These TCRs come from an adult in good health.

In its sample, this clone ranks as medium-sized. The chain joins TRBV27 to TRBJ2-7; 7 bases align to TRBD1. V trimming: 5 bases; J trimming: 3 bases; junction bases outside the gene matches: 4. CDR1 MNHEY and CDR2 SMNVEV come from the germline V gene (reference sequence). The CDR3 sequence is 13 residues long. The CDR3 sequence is CASSLGQDYEQYF. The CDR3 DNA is TGTGCCAGCAGTCTAGGACAGGACTACGAGCAGTACTTC.

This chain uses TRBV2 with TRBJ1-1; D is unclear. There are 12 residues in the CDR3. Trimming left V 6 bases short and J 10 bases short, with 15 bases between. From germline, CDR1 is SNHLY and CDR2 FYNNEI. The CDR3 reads CASRDIRVGAFF. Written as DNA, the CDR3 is TGTGCCAGCAGAGATATTCGGGTTGGAGCTTTCTTT.

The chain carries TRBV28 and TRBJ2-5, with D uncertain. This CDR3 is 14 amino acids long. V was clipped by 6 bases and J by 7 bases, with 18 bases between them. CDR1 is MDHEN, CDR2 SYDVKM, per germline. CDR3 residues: CASRTPPTSGTQYF. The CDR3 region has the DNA TGTGCCAGCAGAACCCCCCCTACTTCGGGGACCCAGTACTTC.

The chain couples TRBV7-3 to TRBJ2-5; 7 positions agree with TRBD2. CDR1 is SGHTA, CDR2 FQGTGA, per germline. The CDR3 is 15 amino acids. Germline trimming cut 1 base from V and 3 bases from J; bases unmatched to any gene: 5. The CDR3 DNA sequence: TGTGCCAGCAGCTTAATAGGGAGGGTTAAAGAGACCCAGTACTTC. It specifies CASSLIGRVKETQYF.

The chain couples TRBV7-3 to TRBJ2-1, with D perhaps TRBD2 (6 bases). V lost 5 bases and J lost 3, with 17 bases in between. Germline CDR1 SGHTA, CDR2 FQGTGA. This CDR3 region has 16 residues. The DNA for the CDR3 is TGTGCCAGCAGCCGCGGGTGGGGCGGGGACTACAATGAGCAGTTCTTC. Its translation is CASSRGWGGDYNEQFF.

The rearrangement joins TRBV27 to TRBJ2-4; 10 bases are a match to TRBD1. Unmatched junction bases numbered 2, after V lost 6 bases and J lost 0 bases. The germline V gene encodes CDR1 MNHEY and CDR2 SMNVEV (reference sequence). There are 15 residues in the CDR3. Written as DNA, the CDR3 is TGTGCCAGCAGGGGACAGGGGCAAGCCAAAAACATTCAGTACTTC. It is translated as CASRGQGQAKNIQYF.

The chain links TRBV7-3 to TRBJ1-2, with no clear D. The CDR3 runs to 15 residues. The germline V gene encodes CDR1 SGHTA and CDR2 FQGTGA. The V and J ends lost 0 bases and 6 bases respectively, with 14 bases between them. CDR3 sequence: CASSLTNMGIHGYTF. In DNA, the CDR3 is TGTGCCAGCAGCTTAACGAACATGGGGATTCATGGCTACACCTTC.

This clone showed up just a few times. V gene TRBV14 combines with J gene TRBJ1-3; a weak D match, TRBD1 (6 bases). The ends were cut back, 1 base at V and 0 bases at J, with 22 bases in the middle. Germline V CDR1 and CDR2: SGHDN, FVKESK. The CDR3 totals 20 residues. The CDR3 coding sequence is TGTGCCAGCAGCCAAGGTCCGTGGCCTTCGGGGGCATTCTCTGGAAACACCATATATTTT. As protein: CASSQGPWPSGAFSGNTIYF.

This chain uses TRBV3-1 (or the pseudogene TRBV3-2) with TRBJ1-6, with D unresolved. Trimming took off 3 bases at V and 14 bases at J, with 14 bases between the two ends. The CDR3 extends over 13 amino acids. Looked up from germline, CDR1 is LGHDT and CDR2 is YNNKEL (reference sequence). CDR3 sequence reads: CASSQRRVGTLHF. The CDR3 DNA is TGTGCCAGCAGCCAGCGACGGGTAGGGACCCTCCACTTT.

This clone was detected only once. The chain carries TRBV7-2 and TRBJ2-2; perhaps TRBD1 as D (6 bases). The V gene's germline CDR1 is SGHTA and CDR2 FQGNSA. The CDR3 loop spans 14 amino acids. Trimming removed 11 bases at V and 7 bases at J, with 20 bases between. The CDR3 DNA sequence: TGTGCCTCCTCGGGTCAGGGGTTGGTCGGGGAGCTGTTTTTT. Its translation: CASSGQGLVGELFF.

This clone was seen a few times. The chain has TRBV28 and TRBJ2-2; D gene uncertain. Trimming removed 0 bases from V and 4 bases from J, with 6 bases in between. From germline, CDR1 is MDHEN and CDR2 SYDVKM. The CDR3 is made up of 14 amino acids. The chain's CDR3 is CASSLWQPTGELFF. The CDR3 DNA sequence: TGTGCCAGCAGTTTATGGCAACCCACCGGGGAGCTGTTTTTT. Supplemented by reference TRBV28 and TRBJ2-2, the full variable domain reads DVKVTQSSRYLVKRTGEKVFLECVQDMDHENMFWYRQDPGLGLRLIYFSYDVKMKEKGDIPEGYSVSREKKERFSLILESASTNQTSMYLCASSLWQPTGELFFGEGSRLTVL.

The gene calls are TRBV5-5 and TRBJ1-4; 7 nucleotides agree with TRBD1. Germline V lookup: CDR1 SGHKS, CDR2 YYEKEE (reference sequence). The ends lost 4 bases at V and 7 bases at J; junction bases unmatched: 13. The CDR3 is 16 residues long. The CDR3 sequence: CASSPTTGFSGEKLFF. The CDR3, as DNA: TGTGCCAGCAGCCCCACGACAGGGTTTAGTGGTGAAAAACTGTTTTTT.

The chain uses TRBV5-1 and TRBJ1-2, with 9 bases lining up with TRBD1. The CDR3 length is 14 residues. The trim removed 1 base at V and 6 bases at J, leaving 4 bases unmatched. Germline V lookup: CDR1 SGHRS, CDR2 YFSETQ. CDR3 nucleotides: TGCGCCAGCAGCTTGCGGGACAGGGAAGATGGCTACACCTTC. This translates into CASSLRDREDGYTF.

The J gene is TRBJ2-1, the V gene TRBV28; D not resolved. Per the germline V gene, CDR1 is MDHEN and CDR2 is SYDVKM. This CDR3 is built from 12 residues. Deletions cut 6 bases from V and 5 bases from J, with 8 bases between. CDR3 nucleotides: TGTGCCAGCAGCCCCTTGGACAATGAGCAGTTCTTC. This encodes CASSPLDNEQFF.

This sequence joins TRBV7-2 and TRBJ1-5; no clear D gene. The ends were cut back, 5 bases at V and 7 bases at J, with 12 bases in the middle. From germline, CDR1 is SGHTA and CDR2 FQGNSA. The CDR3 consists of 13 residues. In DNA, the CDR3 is TGTGCCAGCAGCCTAGGAGTAGACCAGCCCCAGCATTTT. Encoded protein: CASSLGVDQPQHF.

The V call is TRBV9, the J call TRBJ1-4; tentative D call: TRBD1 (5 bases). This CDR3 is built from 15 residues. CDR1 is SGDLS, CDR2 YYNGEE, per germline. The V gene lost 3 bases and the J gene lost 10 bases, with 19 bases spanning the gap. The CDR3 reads CASSAAGTDRGKLFF. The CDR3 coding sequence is TGTGCCAGCAGCGCCGCCGGGACTGATCGCGGAAAACTGTTTTTT.

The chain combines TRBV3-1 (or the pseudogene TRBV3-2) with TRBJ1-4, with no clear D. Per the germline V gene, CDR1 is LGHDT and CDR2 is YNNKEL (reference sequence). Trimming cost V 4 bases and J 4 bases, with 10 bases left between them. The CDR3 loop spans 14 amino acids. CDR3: CASSLRGINEKLFF. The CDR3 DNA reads TGTGCCAGCAGCCTGAGAGGGATTAATGAAAAACTGTTTTTT.

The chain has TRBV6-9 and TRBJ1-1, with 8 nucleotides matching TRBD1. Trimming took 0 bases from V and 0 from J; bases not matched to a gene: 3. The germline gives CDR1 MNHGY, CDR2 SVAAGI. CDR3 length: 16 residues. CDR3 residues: CASSYSTGVMNTEAFF. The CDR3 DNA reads TGTGCCAGCAGTTATTCGACAGGGGTCATGAACACTGAAGCTTTCTTT.

CDR3 DNA sequence: TGTGCCAGCAGGGAGGGGGACAGGGGGCGATTGAACACCGGGGAGCTGTTTTTT. Protein: CASREGDRGRLNTGELFF. The chain combines TRBV27 with TRBJ2-2; 12 bases fit TRBD1. CDR3 length: 18 amino acids. J gave up 1 base and V 6 bases, and 9 bases lay outside the gene matches. CDR1 is MNHEY, CDR2 SMNVEV, per germline (reference sequence).

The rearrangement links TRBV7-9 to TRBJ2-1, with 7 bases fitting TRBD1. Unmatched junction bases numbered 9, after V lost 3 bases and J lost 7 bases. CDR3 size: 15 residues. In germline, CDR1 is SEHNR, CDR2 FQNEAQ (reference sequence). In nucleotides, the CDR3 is TGTGCCAGCAGCTTCGTACAGGGGAGTAGGAATGAGCAGTTCTTC. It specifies CASSFVQGSRNEQFF.

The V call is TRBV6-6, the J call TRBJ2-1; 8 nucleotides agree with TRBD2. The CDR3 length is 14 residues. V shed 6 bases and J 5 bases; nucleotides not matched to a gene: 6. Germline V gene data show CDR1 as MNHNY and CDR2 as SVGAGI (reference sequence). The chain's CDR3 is CASRGAGGHNEQFF. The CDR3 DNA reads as TGTGCCAGCAGAGGGGCGGGGGGCCACAATGAGCAGTTCTTC.

CDR3 nucleotides: TGTGCCAGCAGCACCGGGACAGGACTTGGGGGGCAGTATTTT. This sequence encodes CASSTGTGLGGQYF. The V gene is TRBV28, the J gene TRBJ2-3; 8 nucleotides align to TRBD1. Looked up from germline, CDR1 is MDHEN and CDR2 is SYDVKM. The CDR3 totals 14 residues. Trimming at V came to 6 bases and at J to 11 bases, leaving 13 bases not matched to a gene.

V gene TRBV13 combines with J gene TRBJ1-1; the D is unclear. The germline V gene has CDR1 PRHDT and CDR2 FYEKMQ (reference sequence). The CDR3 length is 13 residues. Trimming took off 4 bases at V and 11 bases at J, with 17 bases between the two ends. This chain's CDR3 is CASSSRVEGGAFF. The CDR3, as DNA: TGTGCCAGCAGCTCCCGAGTCGAGGGTGGGGCTTTCTTT.